A selection of T cell receptor beta chains follows, all from one sample in a study of blood T cell repertoires in COVID-19. Produced via immunoSEQ multiplex PCR; TCRdb's table is partial and in-frame only. The data contain over 250,000 clones, 86% of them seen just once; the ten biggest clones take up over 2.5%. Material for sequencing was PBMCs or T cells enriched from blood (not recorded which). The receptor source for this set is a woman aged 18 to 35 who had recovered from COVID-19. Each CDR3 is given with its conserved first and last residue. The order of the fields is V gene, D gene, J gene, clone size, CDR3 DNA, CDR3 protein. A D gene is named only where the DNA matches it firmly. The listing skips clone size in some rows; elsewhere it reads once, few, many or a size class.

V: TRBV9
D: TRBD2
J: TRBJ2-1
size: once
DNA: TGTGCCAGCAGCGAAACTAGCGGGGTAGCCTACAATGAGCAGTTCTTC
CDR3: CASSETSGVAYNEQFF

V: TRBV15
D: -
J: TRBJ2-5
size: -
DNA: TGTGCCACCAGCAGAAACTTAGTCCAAGAGACCCAGTACTTC
CDR3: CATSRNLVQETQYF

V: TRBV19
D: -
J: TRBJ2-1
size: -
DNA: TGTGCCAGTAGTATCGCGGGGAGCTCCTACAATGAGCAGTTCTTC
CDR3: CASSIAGSSYNEQFF

V: TRBV6-2/TRBV6-3
D: TRBD1
J: TRBJ2-7
size: -
DNA: TGTGCCAGCAGTTACTCAGGCGGGACAGGGCTCGAGCAGTACTTC
CDR3: CASSYSGGTGLEQYF

V: TRBV12-3/TRBV12-4
D: -
J: TRBJ1-2
size: once
DNA: TGTGCCAGCAGTCTAGGACAGTACTATGGCTACACCTTC
CDR3: CASSLGQYYGYTF

V: TRBV19
D: -
J: TRBJ1-1
size: -
DNA: TGTGCCAGTAGTATACAGGGGACGGGCACTGAAGCTTTCTTT
CDR3: CASSIQGTGTEAFF

V: TRBV11-2
D: TRBD1
J: TRBJ2-1
size: -
DNA: TGTGCCAGCAGCTTACGCCCGACAGGGGTGGTCTTC
CDR3: CASSLRPTGVVF

V: TRBV19
D: -
J: TRBJ1-1
size: -
DNA: TGTGCCAGTAGTATTAGGGCGGGGGGCACTGAAGCTTTCTTT
CDR3: CASSIRAGGTEAFF

V: TRBV4-3
D: -
J: TRBJ2-5
size: -
DNA: TGCGCCAGCAGCCCCGGGACTGGCGGGGAGACCCAGTACTTC
CDR3: CASSPGTGGETQYF

V: TRBV30
D: TRBD1
J: TRBJ1-5
size: -
DNA: TGTGCCTGGAACAGGGGGCAGAATCAGCCCCAGCATTTT
CDR3: CAWNRGQNQPQHF

V: TRBV5-6
D: TRBD1
J: TRBJ1-4
size: -
DNA: TGTGCCCGCTTTTTAGGGACAGTCATTAATGAAAAACTGTTTTTT
CDR3: CARFLGTVINEKLFF

V: TRBV9
D: -
J: TRBJ2-1
size: -
DNA: TGTGCCAGCAGCGCCGGAGCCTACAATGAGCAGTTCTTC
CDR3: CASSAGAYNEQFF

V: TRBV15
D: TRBD2
J: TRBJ2-7
size: few
DNA: TGTGCCACCAGCAGAGATAGGGGACTAATTTACGAGCAGTACTTC
CDR3: CATSRDRGLIYEQYF

V: TRBV30
D: TRBD1
J: TRBJ1-2
size: -
DNA: TGTGCCTGGGATCCGGGACAGCTAAACTATGGCTACACCTTC
CDR3: CAWDPGQLNYGYTF

V: TRBV30
D: -
J: TRBJ2-7
size: -
DNA: TGTGCCTGGAGTGTACTGAATTCCTACGAGCAGTACTTC
CDR3: CAWSVLNSYEQYF

V: TRBV27
D: TRBD1
J: TRBJ1-6
size: -
DNA: TGTGCCAGCACCCTGGGACAGGGAGAAATATTATCCTATAATTCACCCCTCCACTTT
CDR3: CASTLGQGEILSYNSPLHF

V: TRBV5-1
D: -
J: TRBJ2-3
size: -
DNA: TGCGCCAGCAGCTTGGGTAGGACACCGTCTTCTGTGGATACGCAGTATTTT
CDR3: CASSLGRTPSSVDTQYF